The following is a TCR beta chain sequence with its context. The data derive from a study of CD8+ T cells in alopecia areata. Turning to the study itself: The tofacitinib course ran for 6 to 18 months and was followed by 6 months off drug.

The germline CDR1 and CDR2 sequences are MNHEY and SVGAGI. Between the trimmed V and J ends, which lost 0 bases and 4 bases, there was a span of 6 bases. This CDR3 has 14 amino acids. Following RNA extraction, reverse transcription yielded cDNA that acted as the sequencing template. Profiled with immunoSEQ multiplex PCR; TCRdb holds only in-frame clones, not every one. This table holds about 210,000 clones, 64% found once. Treatment defined: oral pan-JAK inhibitor, 5-10 mg twice daily. The specimen comprised CD4+ T cells sorted from blood, sampled at week 4, from a patient treated with tofacitinib. The clonotype was recovered from a human donor with alopecia areata. The rearrangement uses TRBV6-5 and TRBJ2-2; the D gene is possibly TRBD2 (5 bases). This CDR3 is CASSYSEVTGELFF. The CDR3 nucleotides are TGTGCCAGCAGTTACTCGGAGGTCACCGGGGAGCTGTTTTTT.